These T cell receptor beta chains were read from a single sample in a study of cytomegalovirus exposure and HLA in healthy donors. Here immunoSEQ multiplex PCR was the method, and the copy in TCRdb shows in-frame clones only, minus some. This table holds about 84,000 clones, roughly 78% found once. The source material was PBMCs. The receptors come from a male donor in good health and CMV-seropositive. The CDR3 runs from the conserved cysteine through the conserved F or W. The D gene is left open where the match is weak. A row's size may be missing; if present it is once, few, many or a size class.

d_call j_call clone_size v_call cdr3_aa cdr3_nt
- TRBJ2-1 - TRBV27 CASKIGAQGYNEQFF TGTGCCAGCAAGATTGGGGCGCAGGGGTACAATGAGCAGTTCTTC
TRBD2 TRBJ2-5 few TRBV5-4 CASSYSLLGLAGGPGETQYF TGTGCCAGCAGCTACTCTCTCCTGGGACTAGCGGGAGGGCCGGGAGAGACCCAGTACTTC
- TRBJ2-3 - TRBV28 CASSFEGGEDTQYF TGTGCCAGCAGTTTTGAGGGGGGGGAAGATACGCAGTATTTT
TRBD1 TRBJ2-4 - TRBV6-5 CASSYSRRQGGIQYF TGTGCCAGCAGTTACTCCCGAAGACAGGGGGGCATTCAGTACTTC
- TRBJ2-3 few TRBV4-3 CASSQDPSGKGAGTDTQYF TGCGCCAGCAGCCAAGATCCCTCCGGGAAGGGAGCCGGCACAGATACGCAGTATTTT
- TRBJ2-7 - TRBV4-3 CASSQELGFTYEQYF TGCGCCAGCAGCCAAGAGTTGGGCTTTACCTACGAGCAGTACTTC
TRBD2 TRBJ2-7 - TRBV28 CASSSPGGAYEQYF TGTGCCAGCAGTTCCCCGGGGGGGGCCTACGAGCAGTACTTC
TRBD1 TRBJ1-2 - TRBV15 CATSRSPTGGDGYTF TGTGCCACCAGCAGAAGTCCCACAGGGGGTGATGGCTACACCTTC
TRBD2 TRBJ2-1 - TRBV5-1 CASTGTSFYNEQFF TGCGCCAGTACCGGGACTAGTTTTTACAATGAGCAGTTCTTC
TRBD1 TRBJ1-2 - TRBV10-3 CAISPGTGGSGYTF TGTGCCATCAGTCCCGGGACAGGGGGCTCTGGCTACACCTTC
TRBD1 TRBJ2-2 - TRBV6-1 CASREHRDRDTGELFF TGTGCCAGCAGGGAACACCGGGACAGGGACACCGGGGAGCTGTTTTTT
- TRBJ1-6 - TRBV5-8 CASSAGYNSPLHF TGTGCCAGCAGCGCCGGGTATAATTCACCCCTCCACTTT
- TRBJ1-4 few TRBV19 CASNIGALGEKLFF TGTGCCAGTAATATTGGGGCCTTGGGGGAAAAACTGTTTTTT
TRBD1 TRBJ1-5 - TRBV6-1 CASSAGTGRDQPQHF TGTGCCAGCAGTGCCGGGACAGGGCGCGATCAGCCCCAGCATTTT
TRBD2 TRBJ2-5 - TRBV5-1 CASSLGLAQETQYF TGCGCCAGCAGCTTGGGACTAGCTCAAGAGACCCAGTACTTC
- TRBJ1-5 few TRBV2 CARDRGDGQPQHF TGTGCCAGGGACCGGGGGGACGGGCAGCCCCAGCATTTT
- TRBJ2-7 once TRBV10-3 CAISEAGVIGEQYF TGTGCCATCAGTGAGGCAGGGGTGATTGGCGAGCAGTACTTC
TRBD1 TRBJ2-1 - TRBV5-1 CASSPGQGAGNEQFF TGCGCCAGCAGCCCGGGACAGGGGGCAGGTAATGAGCAGTTCTTC
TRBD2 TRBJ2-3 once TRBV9 CASSVQTGTRTSTDTQYF TGTGCCAGCAGCGTACAGACCGGGACTAGGACCAGCACAGATACGCAGTATTTT
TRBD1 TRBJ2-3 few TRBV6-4 CASSQTGGTDTQYF TGTGCCAGCAGTCAGACAGGGGGCACAGATACGCAGTATTTT
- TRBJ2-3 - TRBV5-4 CASSSSTDTQYF TGTGCCAGCAGCTCGAGCACAGATACGCAGTATTTT
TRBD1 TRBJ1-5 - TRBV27 CASSLSGTVSNQPQHF TGTGCCAGCAGTTTATCAGGGACAGTTAGCAATCAGCCCCAGCATTTT
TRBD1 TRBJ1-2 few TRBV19 CASSIFRDRTYGYTF TGTGCCAGTAGTATCTTCCGGGACAGGACCTATGGCTACACCTTC
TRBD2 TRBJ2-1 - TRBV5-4 CASSVLGTSGRDEQFF TGTGCCAGCAGCGTTTTAGGGACTAGCGGGAGGGATGAGCAGTTCTTC
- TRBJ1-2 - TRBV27 CASREKTSGYTF TGTGCCAGCAGAGAAAAGACTTCTGGCTACACCTTC
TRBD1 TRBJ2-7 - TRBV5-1 CASSVSPDRSSYEQYF TGCGCCAGCAGTGTGTCCCCGGACAGGTCCTCCTACGAGCAGTACTTC
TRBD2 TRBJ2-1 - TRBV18 CASSLNVAGVKGNEQFF TGTGCCAGCTCACTCAACGTAGCGGGAGTCAAGGGGAATGAGCAGTTCTTC
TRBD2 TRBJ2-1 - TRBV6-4 CASSDSSGSPTNEQFF TGTGCCAGCAGTGACTCAAGCGGGAGTCCGACCAATGAGCAGTTCTTC
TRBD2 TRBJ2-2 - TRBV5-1 CASSLAGGPNTGELFF TGCGCCAGCAGCTTGGCGGGAGGACCAAACACCGGGGAGCTGTTTTTT
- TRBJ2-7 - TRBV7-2 CASSLGATEREQYF TGTGCCAGCAGCTTAGGAGCGACGGAGCGCGAGCAGTACTTC
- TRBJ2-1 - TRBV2 CASSIHRDGEQFF TGTGCCAGCAGTATTCACAGGGACGGTGAGCAGTTCTTC
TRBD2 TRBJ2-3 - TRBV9 CASSVTSGVVTDTQYF TGTGCCAGCAGCGTTACTAGCGGGGTGGTCACAGATACGCAGTATTTT
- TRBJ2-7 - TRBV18 CASSLNRLPPYEQYF TGTGCCAGCTCACTCAACAGGCTCCCCCCTTACGAGCAGTACTTC
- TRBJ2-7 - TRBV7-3 CASSLTARGSGSYEQYF TGTGCCAGCAGCTTAACCGCCAGGGGATCCGGCTCCTACGAGCAGTACTTC
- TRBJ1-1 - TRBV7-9 CASSKDSGTSEAFF TGTGCCAGCAGCAAGGACAGTGGAACCTCTGAAGCTTTCTTT
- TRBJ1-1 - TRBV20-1 CSATGDTEAFF TGCAGTGCTACCGGGGACACTGAAGCTTTCTTT
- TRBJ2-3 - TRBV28 CASRSRISTDTQYF TGTGCCAGCAGATCCAGAATTAGCACAGATACGCAGTATTTT
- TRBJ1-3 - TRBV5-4 CASSLAGGSGNTIYF TGTGCCAGCAGCTTGGCCGGGGGCTCTGGAAACACCATATATTTT
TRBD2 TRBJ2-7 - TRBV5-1 CASSPGGGAYEQYF TGCGCCAGCAGCCCGGGCGGGGGGGCCTACGAGCAGTACTTC
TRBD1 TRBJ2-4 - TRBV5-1 CASSIRDRGIQYF TGCGCCAGCAGCATCCGGGACAGGGGAATTCAGTACTTC
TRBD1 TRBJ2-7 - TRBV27 CASSLGSTGTGAFRQYF TGTGCCAGCAGTTTAGGAAGCACCGGGACAGGGGCATTCCGGCAGTACTTC
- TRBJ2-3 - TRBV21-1 CAVLAGVSTDTQYF TGTGCCGTCCTAGCGGGGGTTAGCACAGATACGCAGTATTTT
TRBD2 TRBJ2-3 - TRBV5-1 CASSKGTSEYTDTQYF TGCGCCAGCAGCAAGGGGACTAGCGAATACACAGATACGCAGTATTTT
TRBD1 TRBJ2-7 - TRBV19 CASSTTGGNYEQYF TGTGCCAGTAGTACAACAGGGGGCAATTACGAGCAGTACTTC
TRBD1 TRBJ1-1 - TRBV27 CASSYRTGLTEAFF TGTGCCAGCAGTTACCGGACAGGGTTGACTGAAGCTTTCTTT